The TCR beta chain described here comes from a study of blood T cell repertoires in COVID-19. Across the whole study: The origin of the acute and convalescent COVID-19 samples was the United States, Italy and Spain. The analysed material was cDNA or gDNA that came from T cells, B-cell-depleted T cells, or PBMCs.

The V segment lost 1 base and the J segment 4 bases; nucleotides outside the gene matches: 8. Per the germline V gene, CDR1 is LGHDT and CDR2 is YNNKEL (reference sequence). This CDR3 spans 16 amino acids. Original methodology: Quantification of nucleated cells was approximated via reference gene primer amplification. The data were produced by immunoSEQ multiplex PCR, yet TCRdb's version contains in-frame clones alone and is incomplete. V and J calls and clone size are copied from that table; D and trimming were computed from the DNA. The repertoire holds roughly 53,000 clones, with over 75% as singletons.

The sequence derives from a human donor in a cohort sampled during active COVID-19. The specimen was peripheral blood. The chain has TRBV3-1 (or the pseudogene TRBV3-2) and TRBJ2-5; 8 nucleotides agree with TRBD1. The CDR3 coding sequence is TGTGCCAGCAGCCAAGGTTGGCAGGGGGCGGGAGAGACCCAGTACTTC. This sequence encodes CASSQGWQGAGETQYF.